This T cell receptor (beta chain) was sequenced in a study of technical replicates of blood from a few donors. Germline CDR1 is LNHDA and CDR2 is SQIVND (reference sequence). Trimming took off 4 bases at V and 5 bases at J, with 11 bases between the two ends. This CDR3 has 13 residues. The protocol was immunoSEQ multiplex PCR, while the TCRdb copy is restricted to in-frame clones and leaves out a portion. This table has about 76,000 clones, around 85% appearing once. The chain couples TRBV19 to TRBJ1-2, with D hard to call. This receptor was taken from a human donor in good health. Some clones in this sample may be carry-over from other donors' samples. The sample was PBMCs. CDR3 bases: TGTGCCAGTAGTAAGCCTGATCCTTATGGCTACACCTTC. Protein product: CASSKPDPYGYTF. Drawing the rest from reference TRBV19 and TRBJ1-2, the complete variable domain is DGGITQSPKYLFRKEGQNVTLSCEQNLNHDAMYWYRQDPGQGLRLIYYSQIVNDFQKGDIAEGYSVSREKKESFPLTVTSAQKNPTAFYLCASSKPDPYGYTFGSGTRLTVV.